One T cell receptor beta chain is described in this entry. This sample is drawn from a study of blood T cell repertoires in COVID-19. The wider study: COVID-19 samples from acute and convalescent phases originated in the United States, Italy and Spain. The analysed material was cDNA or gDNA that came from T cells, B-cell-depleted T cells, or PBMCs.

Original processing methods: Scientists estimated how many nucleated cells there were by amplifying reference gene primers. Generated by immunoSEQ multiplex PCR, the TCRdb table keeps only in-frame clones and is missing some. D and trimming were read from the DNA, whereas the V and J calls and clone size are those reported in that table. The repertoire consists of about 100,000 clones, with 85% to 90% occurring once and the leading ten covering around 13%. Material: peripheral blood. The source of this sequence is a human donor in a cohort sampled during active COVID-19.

As DNA, the CDR3 is TGCGCCAGCAGCTGGGGACAGGGGGCCTATTCACCCCTCCACTTT. This encodes CASSWGQGAYSPLHF. The rearrangement uses TRBV5-1 and TRBJ1-6, with 12 bases that match TRBD1. V was pared by 3 bases and J by 8 bases, with 3 bases of the junction left unmatched. Germline values: CDR1 SGHRS, CDR2 YFSETQ. The CDR3 sequence is 15 residues long.